This T cell receptor (beta chain) was captured by sequencing in a study of T cell responses to AZD1222 COVID-19 vaccine (dated by TCRdb to 2020 to 2023). Some background on the complete study: TCR sequencing covered 230 to 250 trial participants: 200 to 220 given two doses of AZD1222 and about 26 given two doses of MenACWY control vaccine. Trial participants were enrolled by age into 18-55, 56-69 and 70-plus year subgroups, with approximately 150, 30 and 60 TCR-sequenced participants respectively. General study outcomes and caveats: Vaccine-associated CD4 TCRs spanned the whole spike protein, with dominant responses in regions 160-218 and 743-854. In the small 56-69-year group, the increase in depth fell short of significance, most likely because of low power. Reportedly, close to half of the unique spike-specific TCRs recognized epitopes lying outside the regions that are mutated in the B.1.351 and B.1.1.7 variants. Conclusions about previously exposed vaccinees are limited, since just five to seven AZD1222 recipients were seropositive for SARS-CoV-2 at baseline. Most participants were white British and females outnumbered males, and the authors suggested that clonal diversity may have been underestimated. A significant rise in spike-specific TCR breadth and depth was observed after two AZD1222 doses relative to day 0 and relative to MenACWY recipients. No day 14 peak-response samples were available, so repertoires were characterized only after the peak T cell response.

What this sample's time point label stands for: about 28 days (+/-7) after the second vaccine dose. Because spike-specific TCR depth and breadth did not differ between the two schedules, AZD1222 recipients who got a second dose at roughly 4 weeks were pooled with those who got a second dose at roughly 12 weeks. Vaccinee samples were obtained from the UK trials COV001 and COV002, which included a single-blind randomized controlled phase 2/3 trial of AZD1222 (ChAdOx1 nCoV-19) in healthy adults. For TCRbeta chain sequencing, PBMC samples from trial participants were taken at day 0 and at day 28 after the second dose. The CDR3 regions of human TCRbeta chains were subjected to immunosequencing. The paper's data handling went like this. Repertoire TCRs were checked for matches against a reference library of SARS-CoV-2-specific TCRs that had been generated using the MIRA antigen-specificity platform. Breadth was defined as the fraction of unique TCRs that were SARS-CoV-2-associated. Depth was defined as the fraction of total T cells that were SARS-CoV-2-associated. Using the MIRA data, every spike-specific TCR was mapped to the spike region that the TCR reacted to and assigned to either a CD4 or a CD8 class. Log10-transformed breadth and depth values were compared by one-way ANOVA with Sidak's multiple comparisons tests. In its TCRdb copy, this immuneACCESS table keeps in-frame sequences only and misses some clones. Where compared with another copy, unresolved V genes explain less than half of these, and the others have no known cause. V and J calls and clone size are given by that table; D and trimming were obtained from the DNA. This sample gives more than 150,000 clones in total; 85% to 95% of them show up just once. Of the sample, roughly 1.6% falls within the top ten clones.

Comment on this clone: Its target antigen remains unknown. No qualities accompany the bases; no much larger clone lies one base away.

V lost 3 bases and J lost 4 bases; the stretch between them is 13 bases long. The CDR3 spans 16 residues, from the cysteine through the phenylalanine. CDR3 DNA is the only sequence kept; it has 48 bases, read in frame from the first base. The germline V gene encodes CDR1 SEHNR and CDR2 FQNEAQ (reference sequence). The starting material was peripheral blood, obtained 28 days after the second AZD1222 dose. The chain uses TRBV7-9 and TRBJ1-6; the D gene cannot be named for sure. The source of this sequence is an adult who received the AZD1222 COVID-19 vaccine. The CDR3 here reads CASSFGQAFYNSPLHF. The DNA is TGTGCCAGCAGCTTCGGGCAGGCTTTTTATAATTCACCCCTCCACTTT.